This T cell receptor beta chain was sequenced during a study of cytomegalovirus exposure and HLA in healthy donors. Study in general: Earlier findings included 90 million to 120 million unique TCR beta sequences obtained from 170 million or so T cells.

13 Jbeta primers and 60 Vbeta primers were used for the PCR. Using immunoSEQ multiplex PCR, the repertoire was profiled, and TCRdb retains in-frame clones only, with some absent. The sample carries 80,000 to 90,000 clones, approximately 71% recorded once. This CDR3 has 14 amino acids. V dropped 3 bases and J dropped 1 base, with 9 bases sitting between them. Germline CDR1 is MGHRA and CDR2 is YSYEKL. Study-wide findings and caveats: Across all donors, roughly uniform sequencing depth was an assumption of the presence/absence analyses. Segments of the TCR beta V type were, in most cases, productive about 87% or about 30% of the time in an earlier analysis.

These donors, healthy bone marrow donors, were studied. This clone showed up just a few times. No antigen is known for it. The genes are TRBV4-1 and TRBJ1-1; D uncertain. The TCR originated in a man aged 35-49 years in good health and CMV-seronegative. Sequencing input: PBMCs. The CDR3 loop reads CASSHPLPNTEAFF. CDR3 coding DNA: TGCGCCAGCAGCCACCCACTCCCGAACACTGAAGCTTTCTTT.